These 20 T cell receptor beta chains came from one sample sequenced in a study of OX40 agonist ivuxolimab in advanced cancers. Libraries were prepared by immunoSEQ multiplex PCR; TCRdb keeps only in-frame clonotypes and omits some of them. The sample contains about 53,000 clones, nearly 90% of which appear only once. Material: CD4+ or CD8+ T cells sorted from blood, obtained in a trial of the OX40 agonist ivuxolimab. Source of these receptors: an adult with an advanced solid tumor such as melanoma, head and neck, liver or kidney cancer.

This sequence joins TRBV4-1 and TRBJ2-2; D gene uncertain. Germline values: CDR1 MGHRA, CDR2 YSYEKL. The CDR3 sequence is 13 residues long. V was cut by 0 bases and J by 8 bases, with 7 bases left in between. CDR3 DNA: TGCGCCAGCAGCCAAGATGAACGGGGGGAGCTGTTTTTT. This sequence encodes CASSQDERGELFF.

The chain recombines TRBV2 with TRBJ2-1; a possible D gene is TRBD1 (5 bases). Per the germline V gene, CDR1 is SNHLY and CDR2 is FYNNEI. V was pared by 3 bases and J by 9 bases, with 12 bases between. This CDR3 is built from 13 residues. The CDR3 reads CASSDSGRGEQFF. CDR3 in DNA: TGTGCCAGCAGTGACTCAGGGCGAGGTGAGCAGTTCTTC.

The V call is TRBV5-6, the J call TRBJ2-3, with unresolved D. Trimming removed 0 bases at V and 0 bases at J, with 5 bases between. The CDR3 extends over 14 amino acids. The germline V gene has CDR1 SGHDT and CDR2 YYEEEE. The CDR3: CASSLDISTDTQYF. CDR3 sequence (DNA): TGTGCCAGCAGCTTGGACATTAGCACAGATACGCAGTATTTT.

The CDR3: CASSLIDYGYTF. CDR3 DNA: TGTGCCAGCAGCTTAATTGACTATGGCTACACCTTC. The chain links TRBV7-3 to TRBJ1-2; no firm D call. The CDR3 is 12 residues long. The germline V gene encodes CDR1 SGHTA and CDR2 FQGTGA. Trimming removed 1 base from V and 3 bases from J, with 3 bases in between.

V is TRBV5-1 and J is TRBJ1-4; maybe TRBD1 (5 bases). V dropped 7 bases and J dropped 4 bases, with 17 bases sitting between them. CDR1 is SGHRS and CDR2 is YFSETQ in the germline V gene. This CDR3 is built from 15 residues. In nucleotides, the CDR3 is TGCGCCAGCTCCCGGGGCGGGGCCGGTAATGAAAAACTGTTTTTT. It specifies CASSRGGAGNEKLFF.

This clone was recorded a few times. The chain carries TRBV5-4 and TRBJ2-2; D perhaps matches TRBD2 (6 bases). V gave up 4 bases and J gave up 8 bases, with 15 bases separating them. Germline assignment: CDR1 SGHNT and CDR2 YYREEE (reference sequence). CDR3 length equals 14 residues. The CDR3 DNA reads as TGTGCCAGCAGCCGTCCGGGGGTTGAGGGGGAGCTGTTTTTT. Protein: CASSRPGVEGELFF.

CDR3 amino acids: CAGGQGHGYTF. The CDR3 nucleotides are TGTGCCGGGGGACAGGGCCATGGCTACACCTTC. The chain carries TRBV7-9 and TRBJ1-2; TRBD1 matches at 9 bases. V lost 11 bases, J lost 6 bases, and 4 bases stayed unmatched. CDR1 is SEHNR, CDR2 FQNEAQ, per germline (reference sequence). The CDR3 spans 11 residues. Looking up the rest from reference TRBV7-9 and TRBJ1-2 gives the full variable domain: DTGVSQNPRHKITKRGQNVTFRCDPISEHNRLYWYRQTLGQGPEFLTYFQNEAQLEKSRLLSDRFSAERPKGSFSTLEIQRTEQGDSAMYLCAGGQGHGYTFGSGTRLTVV.

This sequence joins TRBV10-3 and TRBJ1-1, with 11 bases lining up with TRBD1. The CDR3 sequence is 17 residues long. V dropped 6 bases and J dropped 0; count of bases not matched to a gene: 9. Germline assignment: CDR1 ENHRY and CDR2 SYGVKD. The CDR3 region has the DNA TGTGCCATCAGGACCGGGACAGGGGGGAGGATGAACACTGAAGCTTTCTTT. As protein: CAIRTGTGGRMNTEAFF.

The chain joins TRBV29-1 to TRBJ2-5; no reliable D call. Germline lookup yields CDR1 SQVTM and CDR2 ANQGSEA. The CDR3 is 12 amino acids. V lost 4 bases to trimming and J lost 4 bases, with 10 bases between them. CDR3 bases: TGCAGCGTTGCAGTGGGTGGAGAGACCCAGTACTTC. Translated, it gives CSVAVGGETQYF.

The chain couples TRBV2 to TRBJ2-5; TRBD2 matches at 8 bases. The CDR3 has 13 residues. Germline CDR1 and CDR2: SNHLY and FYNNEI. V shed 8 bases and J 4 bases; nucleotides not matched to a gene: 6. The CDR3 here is CASEAGARETQYF. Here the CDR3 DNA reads TGTGCCAGCGAAGCGGGGGCTCGAGAGACCCAGTACTTC.

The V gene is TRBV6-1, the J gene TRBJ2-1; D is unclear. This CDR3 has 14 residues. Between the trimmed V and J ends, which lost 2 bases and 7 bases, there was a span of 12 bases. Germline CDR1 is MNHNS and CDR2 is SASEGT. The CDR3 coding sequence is TGTGCCAGCAGTGAAATCCTTCGGGCGAATGAGCAGTTCTTC. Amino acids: CASSEILRANEQFF.

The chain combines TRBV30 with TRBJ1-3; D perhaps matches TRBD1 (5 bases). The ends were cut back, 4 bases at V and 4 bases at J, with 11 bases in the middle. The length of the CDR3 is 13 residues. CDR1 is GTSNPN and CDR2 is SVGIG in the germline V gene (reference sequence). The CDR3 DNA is TGTGCCTGGAATTGGGGGTACGGAAACACCATATATTTT. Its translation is CAWNWGYGNTIYF.

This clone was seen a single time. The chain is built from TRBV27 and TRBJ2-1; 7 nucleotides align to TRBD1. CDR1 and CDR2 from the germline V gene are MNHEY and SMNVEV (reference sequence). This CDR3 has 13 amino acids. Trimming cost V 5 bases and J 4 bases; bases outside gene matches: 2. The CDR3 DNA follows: TGTGCCAGCAGTCGACAGGGTTACAATGAGCAGTTCTTC. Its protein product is CASSRQGYNEQFF.

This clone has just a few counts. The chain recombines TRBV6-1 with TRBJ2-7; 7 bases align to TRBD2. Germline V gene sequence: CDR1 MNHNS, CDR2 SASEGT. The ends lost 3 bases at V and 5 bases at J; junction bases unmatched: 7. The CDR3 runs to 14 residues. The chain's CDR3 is CASSDWRGGDEQYF. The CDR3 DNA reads TGTGCCAGCAGTGATTGGCGGGGAGGGGACGAGCAGTACTTC.

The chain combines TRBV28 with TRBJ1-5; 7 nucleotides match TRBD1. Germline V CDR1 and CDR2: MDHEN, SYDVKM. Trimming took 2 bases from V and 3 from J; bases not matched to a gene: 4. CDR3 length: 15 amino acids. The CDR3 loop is CASSLQGQFNQPQHF. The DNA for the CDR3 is TGTGCCAGCAGTTTACAGGGACAGTTCAATCAGCCCCAGCATTTT.

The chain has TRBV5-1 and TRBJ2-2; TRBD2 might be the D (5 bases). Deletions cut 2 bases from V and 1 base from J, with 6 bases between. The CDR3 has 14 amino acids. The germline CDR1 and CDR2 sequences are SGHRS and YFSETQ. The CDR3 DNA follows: TGCGCCAGCAGCTTCGAGGGGAACACCGGGGAGCTGTTTTTT. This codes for CASSFEGNTGELFF.

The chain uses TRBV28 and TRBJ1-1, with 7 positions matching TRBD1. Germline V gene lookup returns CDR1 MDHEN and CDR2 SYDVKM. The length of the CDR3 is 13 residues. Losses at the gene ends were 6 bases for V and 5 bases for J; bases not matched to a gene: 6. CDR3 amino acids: CASRGQTGTEAFF. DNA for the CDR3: TGTGCCAGCAGAGGACAGACAGGGACTGAAGCTTTCTTT.

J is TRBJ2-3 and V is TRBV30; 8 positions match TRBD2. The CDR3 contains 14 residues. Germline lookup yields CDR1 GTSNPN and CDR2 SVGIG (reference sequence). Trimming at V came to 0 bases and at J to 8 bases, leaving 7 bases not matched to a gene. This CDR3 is CAWSVSGRGGTQYF. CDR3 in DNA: TGTGCCTGGAGTGTCAGCGGGAGAGGGGGTACGCAGTATTTT.

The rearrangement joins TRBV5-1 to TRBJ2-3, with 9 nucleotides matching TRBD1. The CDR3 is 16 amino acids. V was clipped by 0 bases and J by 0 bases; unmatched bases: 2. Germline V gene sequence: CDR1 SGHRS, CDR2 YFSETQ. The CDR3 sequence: CASSLAGTGSTDTQYF. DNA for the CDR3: TGCGCCAGCAGCTTGGCCGGGACAGGGAGCACAGATACGCAGTATTTT.

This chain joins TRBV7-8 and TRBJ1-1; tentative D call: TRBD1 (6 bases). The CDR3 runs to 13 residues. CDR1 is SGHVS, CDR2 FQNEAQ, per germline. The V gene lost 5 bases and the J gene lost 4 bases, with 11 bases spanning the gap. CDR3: CASSRVGATEAFF. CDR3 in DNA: TGTGCCAGCAGCCGGGTGGGGGCCACTGAAGCTTTCTTT.